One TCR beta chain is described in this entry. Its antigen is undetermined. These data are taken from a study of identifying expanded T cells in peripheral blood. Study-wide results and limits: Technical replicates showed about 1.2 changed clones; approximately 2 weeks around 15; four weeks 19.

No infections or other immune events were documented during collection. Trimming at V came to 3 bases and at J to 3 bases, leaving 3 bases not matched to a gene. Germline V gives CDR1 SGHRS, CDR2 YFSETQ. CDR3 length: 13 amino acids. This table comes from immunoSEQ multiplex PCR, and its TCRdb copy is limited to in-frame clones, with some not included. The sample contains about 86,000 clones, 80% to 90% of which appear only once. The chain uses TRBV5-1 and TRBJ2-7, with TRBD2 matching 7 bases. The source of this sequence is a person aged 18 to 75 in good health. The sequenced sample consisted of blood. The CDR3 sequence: CASSSRDYYEQYF. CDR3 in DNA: TGCGCCAGCAGCTCCCGGGACTACTACGAGCAGTACTTC.